This is a list of T cell receptor beta chains from one sample in a study of T cell changes during pregnancy in multiple sclerosis. Clones were read by immunoSEQ multiplex PCR, and TCRdb kept only the in-frame ones, dropping some. The sample records 32,000 or so clones, 89% being singletons. Sequenced material: CD8+ T cells from peripheral blood mononuclear cells, taken in the second trimester of pregnancy. The receptors originated from a female donor with multiple sclerosis, enrolled in a pregnancy study. Both conserved end residues are part of each CDR3. D genes are given only for firm matches. A row's size may be missing; if present it is once, few, many or a size class.

abundance: NA
v_gene: TRBV12-2
j_gene: TRBJ1-1
d_gene: NA
CDR3nt: TGTGCAACTTCAACCGGGGGAGAAGCTTTCTTT
CDR3aa: CATSTGGEAFF

abundance: NA
v_gene: TRBV10-1
j_gene: TRBJ2-7
d_gene: TRBD1
CDR3nt: TGCGCCAGCAGTGAGGGACAGGGGAACGAGCAGTACTTC
CDR3aa: CASSEGQGNEQYF

abundance: NA
v_gene: TRBV6-6
j_gene: TRBJ1-1
d_gene: NA
CDR3nt: TGTGCCAGCAGTTATGAGGGGACATCGAACACTGAAGCTTTCTTT
CDR3aa: CASSYEGTSNTEAFF

abundance: NA
v_gene: TRBV28
j_gene: TRBJ1-1
d_gene: NA
CDR3nt: TGTGCCAGCAGTTATACAGGAGCAAGTGAAGCTTTCTTT
CDR3aa: CASSYTGASEAFF

abundance: NA
v_gene: TRBV2
j_gene: TRBJ2-4
d_gene: TRBD2
CDR3nt: TGTGCCAGCAGGGCTCCCAGCGGGAGCTTGGGGGACATTCAGTACTTC
CDR3aa: CASRAPSGSLGDIQYF

abundance: medium-sized
v_gene: TRBV28
j_gene: TRBJ1-1
d_gene: NA
CDR3nt: TGTGCCAGCAGTTCCAGAGGACTAGACACTGAAGCTTTCTTT
CDR3aa: CASSSRGLDTEAFF

abundance: NA
v_gene: TRBV28
j_gene: TRBJ2-2
d_gene: TRBD1
CDR3nt: TGTGCCAGCAGTTTGACAGGGTGGGGCGGGGAGCTGTTTTTT
CDR3aa: CASSLTGWGGELFF

abundance: NA
v_gene: TRBV2
j_gene: TRBJ2-1
d_gene: TRBD2
CDR3nt: TGTGCCAGCAAGAGCGGGAGCTCCTACAATGAGCAGTTCTTC
CDR3aa: CASKSGSSYNEQFF

abundance: NA
v_gene: TRBV10-3
j_gene: TRBJ2-7
d_gene: NA
CDR3nt: TGTGCCATCAGTGACCCTATCTACGAGCAGTACTTC
CDR3aa: CAISDPIYEQYF

abundance: NA
v_gene: TRBV2
j_gene: TRBJ1-3
d_gene: NA
CDR3nt: TGTGCCAGCAGTGACAGGGTGGACGGAAACACCATATATTTT
CDR3aa: CASSDRVDGNTIYF

abundance: NA
v_gene: TRBV4-1
j_gene: TRBJ1-1
d_gene: NA
CDR3nt: TGCGCCAGCAGCCAAGATCCAGGGGAGATCGCTGAAGCTTTCTTT
CDR3aa: CASSQDPGEIAEAFF

abundance: NA
v_gene: TRBV4-2
j_gene: TRBJ2-4
d_gene: NA
CDR3nt: TGTGCCAGCAGCCAAAACTTCCAGGGTGTCGTTCAGTACTTC
CDR3aa: CASSQNFQGVVQYF

abundance: once
v_gene: TRBV10-3
j_gene: TRBJ2-3
d_gene: NA
CDR3nt: TGTGCCATCAGTGAGGAGGGGACTGCTAGCACAGATACGCAGTATTTT
CDR3aa: CAISEEGTASTDTQYF

abundance: NA
v_gene: TRBV6-6
j_gene: TRBJ2-1
d_gene: TRBD2
CDR3nt: TGTGCCAGCAGTTTGGGGGGGGGATACAATGAGCAGTTCTTC
CDR3aa: CASSLGGGYNEQFF

abundance: few
v_gene: TRBV6-4
j_gene: TRBJ2-3
d_gene: NA
CDR3nt: TGTGCCAGCCGAGCGGCGGGGCCCACAGATACGCAGTATTTT
CDR3aa: CASRAAGPTDTQYF

abundance: NA
v_gene: TRBV4-1
j_gene: TRBJ2-3
d_gene: TRBD2
CDR3nt: TGCGCCAGCATGGGGCTAGCGGGAGGGCCCACAGATACGCAGTATTTT
CDR3aa: CASMGLAGGPTDTQYF

abundance: NA
v_gene: TRBV4-1
j_gene: TRBJ2-1
d_gene: TRBD1
CDR3nt: TGCGCCAGCAGCCAAGGTGTGGTGGACAGGGGGGATGAGCAGTTCTTC
CDR3aa: CASSQGVVDRGDEQFF

abundance: NA
v_gene: TRBV13
j_gene: TRBJ2-5
d_gene: NA
CDR3nt: TGTGCCAGCAGCTTAGGTTTAGAAAAGACCCAGTACTTC
CDR3aa: CASSLGLEKTQYF

abundance: NA
v_gene: TRBV5-8
j_gene: TRBJ1-2
d_gene: NA
CDR3nt: TGTGCCAGCAGCCCGGACGGAGGTCTTGATGGCTACACCTTC
CDR3aa: CASSPDGGLDGYTF

abundance: few
v_gene: TRBV2
j_gene: TRBJ1-1
d_gene: TRBD1
CDR3nt: TGTGCCAGCATTCAGGGGGCTGAAGCTTTCTTT
CDR3aa: CASIQGAEAFF

abundance: NA
v_gene: TRBV9
j_gene: TRBJ2-5
d_gene: TRBD1
CDR3nt: TGTGCCAGCAGCGTAGACCTAGGGGGCGCCGAGACCCAGTACTTC
CDR3aa: CASSVDLGGAETQYF

abundance: NA
v_gene: TRBV15
j_gene: TRBJ2-7
d_gene: NA
CDR3nt: TGTGCCACCAGCAGAGGGTGGGCGACGTCCTACGAGCAGTACTTC
CDR3aa: CATSRGWATSYEQYF

abundance: NA
v_gene: TRBV28
j_gene: TRBJ2-2
d_gene: TRBD2
CDR3nt: TGTGCCAGCAGCCGCTGTTTTGGGATAGCGGGAGCAATCGGGGAGCTGTTTTTT
CDR3aa: CASSRCFGIAGAIGELFF

abundance: NA
v_gene: TRBV28
j_gene: TRBJ2-7
d_gene: TRBD2
CDR3nt: TGTGCCAGCAGTCCGGGACTAGCGGGAACGGGCTACGAGCAGTACTTC
CDR3aa: CASSPGLAGTGYEQYF

abundance: NA
v_gene: TRBV5-5
j_gene: TRBJ2-7
d_gene: TRBD1
CDR3nt: TGTGCCAGCAGCTTTCCCGCTGGGACAGGGATACGCGAGCAGTACTTC
CDR3aa: CASSFPAGTGIREQYF

abundance: once
v_gene: TRBV2
j_gene: TRBJ2-1
d_gene: NA
CDR3nt: TGTGCCAGCAGCGATTCAGACAATGAGCAGTTCTTC
CDR3aa: CASSDSDNEQFF

abundance: NA
v_gene: TRBV4-2
j_gene: TRBJ1-1
d_gene: TRBD1
CDR3nt: TGTGCCAGCAGCCCAAGACAGGGTGGAAACACTGAAGCTTTCTTT
CDR3aa: CASSPRQGGNTEAFF

abundance: NA
v_gene: TRBV5-1
j_gene: TRBJ2-1
d_gene: NA
CDR3nt: TGCGCCAGCAGCTCGGAGAACAATGAGCAGTTCTTC
CDR3aa: CASSSENNEQFF

abundance: once
v_gene: TRBV11-3
j_gene: TRBJ2-1
d_gene: NA
CDR3nt: TGTGCCAGCAGCTTGCGGGGATACAATGAGCAGTTCTTC
CDR3aa: CASSLRGYNEQFF

abundance: NA
v_gene: TRBV15
j_gene: TRBJ2-4
d_gene: TRBD1
CDR3nt: TGTGCCACCAGCAGAGTTGGACAGGGACGGGTTACGGCCAAAAACATTCAGTACTTC
CDR3aa: CATSRVGQGRVTAKNIQYF

abundance: NA
v_gene: TRBV9
j_gene: TRBJ2-1
d_gene: NA
CDR3nt: TGTGCCAGCAGCCCCCGGGACTTCCACAATGAGCAGTTCTTC
CDR3aa: CASSPRDFHNEQFF

abundance: NA
v_gene: TRBV18
j_gene: TRBJ2-1
d_gene: TRBD1
CDR3nt: TGTGCCAGCTCACCGGGCAGGGGGCTTGGTAATAGCTCCTACAATGAGCAGTTCTTC
CDR3aa: CASSPGRGLGNSSYNEQFF

abundance: NA
v_gene: TRBV27
j_gene: TRBJ1-5
d_gene: NA
CDR3nt: TGTGCCAGCGCTACAGGCCGCAATCAGCCCCAGCATTTT
CDR3aa: CASATGRNQPQHF

abundance: NA
v_gene: TRBV5-1
j_gene: TRBJ1-2
d_gene: NA
CDR3nt: TGCGCCAGCAGCCCCCCAGGGATCTCCTATGGCTACACCTTC
CDR3aa: CASSPPGISYGYTF

abundance: NA
v_gene: TRBV9
j_gene: TRBJ2-1
d_gene: TRBD1
CDR3nt: TGTGCCAGCAGCGTAGGGACAGGGGCCTACAATGAGCAGTTCTTC
CDR3aa: CASSVGTGAYNEQFF

abundance: NA
v_gene: TRBV10-2
j_gene: TRBJ1-4
d_gene: NA
CDR3nt: TGCGCCAGCAGTGAATGGGTAACAGGTGAAAAACTGTTTTTT
CDR3aa: CASSEWVTGEKLFF

abundance: NA
v_gene: TRBV4-1
j_gene: TRBJ1-2
d_gene: NA
CDR3nt: TGCGCCAGCAGCCAAGATAGCGGTAATTATGGCTACACCTTC
CDR3aa: CASSQDSGNYGYTF

abundance: NA
v_gene: TRBV9
j_gene: TRBJ2-7
d_gene: TRBD2
CDR3nt: TGTGCCAGCAGCTCCGGGACTAGCGCCTACGAGCAGTACTTC
CDR3aa: CASSSGTSAYEQYF

abundance: NA
v_gene: TRBV7-9
j_gene: TRBJ2-5
d_gene: NA
CDR3nt: TGTGCCAGCAGGGCTGCCGGGGTCCAAGAGACCCAGTACTTC
CDR3aa: CASRAAGVQETQYF

abundance: NA
v_gene: TRBV7-2
j_gene: TRBJ1-2
d_gene: NA
CDR3nt: TGTGCCAGCAGCCCCAGCAGACAGGGCTACACCTTC
CDR3aa: CASSPSRQGYTF

abundance: NA
v_gene: TRBV2
j_gene: TRBJ2-1
d_gene: TRBD1
CDR3nt: TGTGCCAGCAGTCCCGTCGGGACAGGCGAGTCCAATGAGCAGTTCTTC
CDR3aa: CASSPVGTGESNEQFF

abundance: NA
v_gene: TRBV19
j_gene: TRBJ1-2
d_gene: TRBD1
CDR3nt: TGTGCCAGTAGTGCAGGGACAGGGAACTATGGCTACACCTTC
CDR3aa: CASSAGTGNYGYTF

abundance: NA
v_gene: TRBV30
j_gene: TRBJ1-4
d_gene: NA
CDR3nt: TGTGCCTGGAGTTGGCTAGCAACTAATGAAAAACTGTTTTTT
CDR3aa: CAWSWLATNEKLFF

abundance: NA
v_gene: TRBV9
j_gene: TRBJ2-1
d_gene: TRBD2
CDR3nt: TGTGCCAGCAGCGTGCCGCGGGAGGGCCTTTTCCATGAGCAGTTCTTC
CDR3aa: CASSVPREGLFHEQFF

abundance: once
v_gene: TRBV14
j_gene: TRBJ1-2
d_gene: NA
CDR3nt: TGTGCCAGCAGCCAAGATCGAGGGGGAAATGGCTACACCTTC
CDR3aa: CASSQDRGGNGYTF

abundance: NA
v_gene: TRBV7-6
j_gene: TRBJ2-1
d_gene: TRBD2
CDR3nt: TGTGCCAGCAGCTTAGGGAGACTAGCGGGAGTGGACTACAATGAGCAGTTCTTC
CDR3aa: CASSLGRLAGVDYNEQFF

abundance: once
v_gene: TRBV2
j_gene: TRBJ2-1
d_gene: TRBD1
CDR3nt: TGTGCCAGCAGTGACGGGACAGATAACTATGAGCAGTTCTTC
CDR3aa: CASSDGTDNYEQFF

abundance: NA
v_gene: TRBV5-5
j_gene: TRBJ2-7
d_gene: NA
CDR3nt: TGTGCCAGCAGGGCCGATCCCTACGAGCAGTACTTC
CDR3aa: CASRADPYEQYF

abundance: NA
v_gene: TRBV13
j_gene: TRBJ1-2
d_gene: TRBD1
CDR3nt: TGTGCCAGCAGCTTAGGCCTCCGGGACAGGGTGGCTGGCTACACCTTC
CDR3aa: CASSLGLRDRVAGYTF

abundance: NA
v_gene: TRBV27
j_gene: TRBJ1-1
d_gene: NA
CDR3nt: TGTGCCAGTCACGGGCGGGGACCTTGGGACACTGAAGCTTTCTTT
CDR3aa: CASHGRGPWDTEAFF

abundance: NA
v_gene: TRBV5-6
j_gene: TRBJ1-4
d_gene: TRBD1
CDR3nt: TGTGCCAGCAGCCGAGGACAGGTAAGTGAAAAACTGTTTTTT
CDR3aa: CASSRGQVSEKLFF

abundance: once
v_gene: TRBV7-6
j_gene: TRBJ1-5
d_gene: NA
CDR3nt: TGTGCCAGCAGCGAGGGAGCTAATCAGCCCCAGCATTTT
CDR3aa: CASSEGANQPQHF

abundance: once
v_gene: TRBV29-1
j_gene: TRBJ2-2
d_gene: TRBD2
CDR3nt: TGCAGCGTGATACTAGCGGGGGGGCCCGGGGAGCTGTTTTTT
CDR3aa: CSVILAGGPGELFF

abundance: NA
v_gene: TRBV9
j_gene: TRBJ1-2
d_gene: TRBD1
CDR3nt: TGTGCCAGCAGCGCCCTACCGGGACAGGGTACTTATGGCTACACCTTC
CDR3aa: CASSALPGQGTYGYTF